The rows below give T cell receptor beta chains drawn from one sample of a study of cytomegalovirus exposure and HLA in healthy donors. Only in-frame clones appear in the TCRdb table, and some are missing; sequencing was by immunoSEQ multiplex PCR. This sample has about 130,000 clones, with just under 80% found just once. Sequenced material: PBMCs. These receptors originate from a male donor in good health and CMV-seronegative. Each CDR3 is given without its conserved first and last residue. The order of the fields is V gene, J gene, CDR3 protein.

TRBV7-6	TRBJ2-3	ASSRTSGEHTQY
TRBV25-1	TRBJ1-6	ASTPSGRNNSPLH
TRBV6-1	TRBJ2-1	ASSSGTGSLNEQF
TRBV11-3	TRBJ2-7	ASSLSGDVVYEQY
TRBV18	TRBJ2-3	ASQMGGPTDTQY
TRBV4-3	TRBJ2-5	ASSQSGGQETQY
TRBV15	TRBJ2-7	ATEGRQGSDSYEQY
TRBV30	TRBJ1-1	AWSDAGAAF
TRBV19	TRBJ2-2	ASSTWTGENTGELF
TRBV30	TRBJ2-4	AWENSGEAKNIQY
TRBV11-3	TRBJ2-7	ASSNGQGLYEQY